The 29 T cell receptor beta chains presented below share a single source sample, sequenced in a study of cytomegalovirus exposure and HLA in healthy donors. Sequencing used immunoSEQ multiplex PCR; TCRdb keeps in-frame clones, though not all of them. The sample yields about 280,000 clones, 88% seen once. What was sequenced was PBMCs. Source of these receptors: a woman between 18 and 30 years old in good health and CMV-seronegative.

This clone is a singleton in its sample. The chain links TRBV5-8 to TRBJ1-2; D is ambiguous. This CDR3 spans 14 amino acids. Germline V CDR1 and CDR2: SGHTS, YDEGEE. With 3 bases removed from V and 4 bases from J, the gap between germline ends came to 13 bases. The CDR3 DNA reads TGTGCCAGCAGCTCGGACGGGCGGGTCTATGGCTACACCTTC. It encodes CASSSDGRVYGYTF.

The CDR3 loop is CASKRDRADTQYF. The DNA for the CDR3 is TGTGCCAGCAAACGGGATAGGGCAGATACGCAGTATTTT. V and J are TRBV27 and TRBJ2-3; possible D gene TRBD2, 5 bases. CDR1 is MNHEY, CDR2 SMNVEV, per germline (reference sequence). Trimming stripped 7 bases from V and 4 bases from J, with 12 bases between. The CDR3 spans 13 residues.

This chain connects TRBV27 to TRBJ2-1; possible D gene TRBD1, 5 bases. This CDR3 contains 16 residues. The germline V gene has CDR1 MNHEY and CDR2 SMNVEV (reference sequence). The ends were cut back, 1 base at V and 5 bases at J, with 15 bases in the middle. CDR3 sequence (DNA): TGTGCCAGCAGTTTATTTCGGCAGGGTCCCAACAATGAGCAGTTCTTC. The encoded protein is CASSLFRQGPNNEQFF.

A single count supports this clone. Here the CDR3 DNA reads TGTGCCAGCAGACAACAGGAGAGGGCTTTCTTT. This translates into CASRQQERAFF. The V and J genes are TRBV6-5 and TRBJ1-1; TRBD1 is a possible D gene (5 bases). V lost 6 bases and J 11 bases, leaving 13 bases between the germline ends. Germline V lookup: CDR1 MNHEY, CDR2 SVGAGI. The CDR3 totals 11 residues.

The chain joins TRBV6-5 to TRBJ1-1, with 9 positions matching TRBD1. Losses at the gene ends were 6 bases for V and 4 bases for J; bases not matched to a gene: 9. This CDR3 region has 15 residues. Per the germline V gene, CDR1 is MNHEY and CDR2 is SVGAGI. CDR3 sequence (DNA): TGTGCCAGCAGCTCACAGGGGGCGTTGGCCACTGAAGCTTTCTTT. It is translated as CASSSQGALATEAFF.

This clone has a handful of counts. The chain joins TRBV10-2 to TRBJ1-2; 10 positions agree with TRBD1. The trim removed 6 bases at V and 8 bases at J, leaving 9 bases unmatched. The CDR3 is made up of 14 amino acids. Looked up from germline, CDR1 is WSHSY and CDR2 is SAAADI. CDR3 protein: CASSPGTGVGGYTF. The DNA of the CDR3 is TGCGCCAGCAGCCCCGGGACAGGGGTTGGAGGCTACACCTTC.

The rearrangement uses TRBV9 and TRBJ2-5, with D uncertain. CDR3 size: 13 residues. Germline V lookup: CDR1 SGDLS, CDR2 YYNGEE. V lost 0 bases and J lost 3, with 6 bases in between. The CDR3 loop is CASSVGPEETQYF. CDR3 nucleotides: TGTGCCAGCAGCGTAGGGCCAGAAGAGACCCAGTACTTC. The full variable domain, with the rest looked up from reference TRBV9 and TRBJ2-5, is DSGVTQTPKHLITATGQRVTLRCSPRSGDLSVYWYQQSLDQGLQFLIQYYNGEERAKGNILERFSAQQFPDLHSELNLSSLELGDSALYFCASSVGPEETQYFGPGTRLLVL.

A single count supports this clone. As DNA, the CDR3 is TGTGCCAGCAGTCGACAGGGGCCACCCTACGAGCAGTACTTC. Amino acids: CASSRQGPPYEQYF. The genes are TRBV6-6 and TRBJ2-7; 8 nucleotides agree with TRBD1. From germline, CDR1 is MNHNY and CDR2 SVGAGI (reference sequence). V trimming: 5 bases; J trimming: 2 bases; junction bases outside the gene matches: 5. This CDR3 is built from 14 residues.

The CDR3 DNA follows: TGTGCCAGCGCGGGACAGCTTAATGAAAAACTGTTTTTT. It yields the protein CASAGQLNEKLFF. The chain recombines TRBV6-1 with TRBJ1-4; TRBD1 matches at 7 bases. The CDR3 sequence is 13 residues long. J gave up 4 bases and V 8 bases, and 4 bases lay outside the gene matches. CDR1 MNHNS and CDR2 SASEGT come from the germline V gene.

V is TRBV7-9 and J is TRBJ2-7; 7 bases are a match to TRBD1. The CDR3 is 18 residues long. The germline CDR1 and CDR2 sequences are SEHNR and FQNEAQ (reference sequence). The ends lost 5 bases at V and 0 bases at J; junction bases unmatched: 16. CDR3 nucleotide sequence: TGTGCCAGCAGCCACAGGGACAGTACCCCCAGCGACTCCTACGAGCAGTACTTC. It specifies CASSHRDSTPSDSYEQYF.

The sample holds one count of this clone. The chain joins TRBV7-9 to TRBJ2-1; tentatively, D is TRBD2 (5 bases). The germline V gene has CDR1 SEHNR and CDR2 FQNEAQ (reference sequence). CDR3 length: 12 amino acids. V was clipped by 8 bases and J by 10 bases, with 15 bases between them. The CDR3 sequence: CASGRASGEQFF. For the CDR3, the DNA is TGTGCCAGCGGAAGAGCCTCGGGGGAGCAGTTCTTC.

The V call is TRBV4-2, the J call TRBJ2-3, with D possibly matching TRBD2 (6 bases). The V end was cut by 0 bases, the J end by 1 base, with 17 bases between. The CDR3 loop spans 18 amino acids. Germline V lookup: CDR1 LGHNA, CDR2 YNFKEQ. Here the CDR3 reads CASSQETGLAWGTDTQYF. The CDR3 DNA is TGTGCCAGCAGCCAAGAAACGGGACTCGCATGGGGCACAGATACGCAGTATTTT.

This chain connects TRBV5-1 to TRBJ2-3; perhaps TRBD1 as D (6 bases). Trimming shortened V by 1 base and J by 4 bases, and 16 bases separated the two germline ends. The CDR3 is 16 amino acids. The germline V gene encodes CDR1 SGHRS and CDR2 YFSETQ. The CDR3 sequence is CASSLTWFTGSDTQYF. The CDR3 DNA follows: TGCGCCAGCAGCTTGACGTGGTTCACAGGGTCAGATACGCAGTATTTT.

CDR3 sequence reads: CASSLGGVGDNEQFF. The CDR3, as DNA: TGCGCCAGCAGCTTGGGCGGGGTGGGGGACAATGAGCAGTTCTTC. The chain uses TRBV5-1 and TRBJ2-1; perhaps TRBD2 as D (6 bases). Germline V lookup: CDR1 SGHRS, CDR2 YFSETQ. There are 15 residues in the CDR3. Trimming shortened V by 0 bases and J by 5 bases, and 12 bases separated the two germline ends.

CDR3 bases: TGTGCCAGCAAATCCCCGGGACAGGACACTGAAGCTTTCTTT. It is translated as CASKSPGQDTEAFF. The rearrangement uses TRBV27 and TRBJ1-1, with TRBD1 identical over 8 bases. V shed 7 bases, J shed 3 bases, and the junction held 7 bases outside the gene matches. This CDR3 region has 14 residues. Germline assignment: CDR1 MNHEY and CDR2 SMNVEV (reference sequence).

This chain joins TRBV7-2 and TRBJ2-1; 10 nucleotides align to TRBD2. This CDR3 spans 17 amino acids. After removal of 1 base from V and 6 bases from J, the junction contained 9 bases not matched to a gene. Germline CDR1 and CDR2: SGHTA and FQGNSA. The CDR3 loop reads CASSLGPSGSRPNEQFF. In nucleotides, the CDR3 is TGTGCCAGCAGCTTAGGCCCTAGCGGGAGCAGGCCCAATGAGCAGTTCTTC.

The chain joins TRBV9 to TRBJ2-7; 7 nucleotides match TRBD2. The CDR3 is made up of 17 amino acids. Germline lookup yields CDR1 SGDLS and CDR2 YYNGEE. Trimming cost V 4 bases and J 4 bases; bases outside gene matches: 17. Here the CDR3 reads CASSPSLGGSINYEQYF. The CDR3 DNA reads TGTGCCAGCAGCCCATCGTTAGGCGGGAGCATTAATTACGAGCAGTACTTC.

This clone was recorded a few times. The CDR3: CAIGTSGRNEQYF. The DNA of the CDR3 is TGTGCCATTGGGACTAGCGGGAGAAACGAGCAGTACTTC. The rearrangement joins TRBV28 to TRBJ2-7; TRBD2 agrees at 14 bases. Germline CDR1 MDHEN, CDR2 SYDVKM. The CDR3 runs 13 residues. The V and J ends lost 10 bases and 5 bases, in that order; junction bases with no gene match: 4. Variable domain in full (rest from reference TRBV28 and TRBJ2-7): DVKVTQSSRYLVKRTGEKVFLECVQDMDHENMFWYRQDPGLGLRLIYFSYDVKMKEKGDIPEGYSVSREKKERFSLILESASTNQTSMYLCAIGTSGRNEQYFGPGTRLTVT.

This rearrangement joins TRBV30 to TRBJ2-6, with D tentatively TRBD2 (5 bases). This CDR3 has 14 residues. V was shortened by 2 bases and J by 1 base, with 6 bases between the two germline ends. CDR1 is GTSNPN and CDR2 is SVGIG in the germline V gene (reference sequence). CDR3 DNA sequence: TGTGCCTGGAGTTCGGGGTCTGGGGCCAACGTCCTGACTTTC. Protein product: CAWSSGSGANVLTF. Filled out from reference TRBV30 and TRBJ2-6, the complete variable domain reads SQTIHQWPATLVQPVGSPLSLECTVEGTSNPNLYWYRQAAGRGLQLLFYSVGIGQISSEVPQNLSASRPQDRQFILSSKKLLLSDSGFYLCAWSSGSGANVLTFGAGSRLTVL.

The gene calls are TRBV28 and TRBJ1-4; TRBD1 might be the D (6 bases). The germline V gene encodes CDR1 MDHEN and CDR2 SYDVKM. This CDR3 has 14 residues. V lost 9 bases and J 5 bases, leaving 16 bases between the germline ends. CDR3: CASTIQGWNEKLFF. CDR3 in DNA: TGTGCCAGTACTATACAGGGTTGGAATGAAAAACTGTTTTTT.

J is TRBJ2-7 and V is TRBV5-5; possible D gene TRBD2, 6 bases. With 7 bases removed from V and 2 bases from J, the gap between germline ends came to 13 bases. This CDR3 region has 13 residues. Germline V lookup: CDR1 SGHKS, CDR2 YYEKEE (reference sequence). The CDR3: CASEGGGTYEQYF. The CDR3 nucleotides are TGTGCCAGCGAGGGCGGCGGGACCTACGAGCAGTACTTC. Full variable domain (missing parts from reference TRBV5-5 and TRBJ2-7): DAGVTQSPTHLIKTRGQQVTLRCSPISGHKSVSWYQQVLGQGPQFIFQYYEKEERGRGNFPDRFSARQFPNYSSELNVNALLLGDSALYLCASEGGGTYEQYFGPGTRLTVT.

J is TRBJ1-4 and V is TRBV13, with a weak D call TRBD1 (5 bases). Between the trimmed V and J ends, which lost 2 bases and 7 bases, there was a span of 14 bases. The CDR3 has 15 amino acids. CDR1 and CDR2 from the germline V gene are PRHDT and FYEKMQ (reference sequence). CDR3 in DNA: TGTGCCAGCAGCTTACGGGGGGTCGGGAGTGAAAAACTGTTTTTT. This encodes CASSLRGVGSEKLFF.

The chain has TRBV27 and TRBJ2-2; D gene unclear. The CDR3 extends over 14 amino acids. V lost 4 bases to trimming and J lost 0 bases, with 6 bases between them. Germline V CDR1 and CDR2: MNHEY, SMNVEV (reference sequence). The CDR3 bases are TGTGCCAGCAGTTATGAGCCGAACACCGGGGAGCTGTTTTTT. Protein sequence: CASSYEPNTGELFF.

The rearrangement uses TRBV28 and TRBJ1-1; D might be TRBD1 (6 bases). The germline V gene has CDR1 MDHEN and CDR2 SYDVKM. This CDR3 has 18 amino acids. Trimming removed 1 base from V and 0 bases from J, with 18 bases in between. The CDR3, as DNA: TGTGCCAGCAGTTTATCTTGGGACACAAGGGGAATGAACACTGAAGCTTTCTTT. As protein: CASSLSWDTRGMNTEAFF.

The J gene is TRBJ1-5, the V gene TRBV19, with 12 bases lining up with TRBD1. The CDR3 covers 16 residues. The trim removed 8 bases at V and 2 bases at J, leaving 7 bases unmatched. Germline assignment: CDR1 LNHDA and CDR2 SQIVND (reference sequence). The CDR3 region is CASHLGQGAGNQPQHF. The CDR3, as DNA: TGTGCCAGTCATTTGGGACAGGGGGCGGGCAATCAGCCCCAGCATTTT.

The V gene is TRBV28, the J gene TRBJ1-5, with a tentative D call TRBD1 (5 bases). The CDR3 spans 15 residues. The V gene's germline CDR1 is MDHEN and CDR2 SYDVKM. The V gene lost 3 bases and the J gene lost 5 bases, with 14 bases spanning the gap. CDR3 amino acids: CASSFWDFPDQPQHF. As DNA, the CDR3 is TGTGCCAGCAGTTTCTGGGACTTTCCAGATCAGCCCCAGCATTTT.

This clone was seen a handful of times. The rearrangement uses TRBV6-5 and TRBJ1-6; D gene unclear. The CDR3 is made up of 13 amino acids. With 2 bases removed from V and 9 bases from J, the gap between germline ends came to 8 bases. Germline V gives CDR1 MNHEY, CDR2 SVGAGI. DNA for the CDR3: TGTGCCAGCAGTTACGGCCAGTTTTCACCCCTCCACTTT. Encoded protein: CASSYGQFSPLHF.

This clone was detected once. V gene TRBV27 combines with J gene TRBJ2-7; 10 nucleotides agree with TRBD2. The CDR3 is made up of 14 amino acids. Trimming cost V 2 bases and J 5 bases; bases outside gene matches: 3. The germline CDR1 and CDR2 sequences are MNHEY and SMNVEV (reference sequence). CDR3 in amino acids: CASSLIAGGHEQYF. CDR3 bases: TGTGCCAGCAGTTTAATAGCGGGAGGCCACGAGCAGTACTTC.

The sample holds one count of this clone. This chain links TRBV27 with TRBJ2-1, with TRBD2 identical over 10 bases. Trimming cost V 2 bases and J 7 bases; bases outside gene matches: 5. CDR3 size: 15 residues. Germline CDR1 is MNHEY and CDR2 is SMNVEV (reference sequence). The CDR3, as DNA: TGTGCCAGCAGTTTAGAACTAGCGGGATGGAATGAGCAGTTCTTC. Translation gives CASSLELAGWNEQFF.